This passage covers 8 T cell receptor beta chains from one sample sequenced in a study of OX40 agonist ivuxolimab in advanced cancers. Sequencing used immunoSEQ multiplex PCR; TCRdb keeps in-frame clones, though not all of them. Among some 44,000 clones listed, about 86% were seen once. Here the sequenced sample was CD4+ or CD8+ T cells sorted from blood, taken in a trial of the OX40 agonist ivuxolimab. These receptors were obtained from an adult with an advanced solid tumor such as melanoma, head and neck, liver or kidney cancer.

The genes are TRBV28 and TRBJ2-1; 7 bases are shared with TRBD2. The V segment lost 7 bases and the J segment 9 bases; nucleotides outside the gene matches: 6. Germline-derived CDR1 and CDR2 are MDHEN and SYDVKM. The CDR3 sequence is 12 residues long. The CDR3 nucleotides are TGTGCCAGCATAGGGAGGGGTCTTGAGCAGTTCTTC. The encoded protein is CASIGRGLEQFF.

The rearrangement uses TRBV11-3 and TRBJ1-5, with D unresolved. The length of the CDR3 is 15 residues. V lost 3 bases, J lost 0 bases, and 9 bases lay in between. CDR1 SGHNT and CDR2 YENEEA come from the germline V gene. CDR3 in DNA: TGTGCCAGCAGCTTGTTCCCGGGTAGCAATCAGCCCCAGCATTTT. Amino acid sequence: CASSLFPGSNQPQHF. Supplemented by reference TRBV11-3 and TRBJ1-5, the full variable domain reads EAGVVQSPRYKIIEKKQPVAFWCNPISGHNTLYWYLQNLGQGPELLIRYENEEAVDDSQLPKDRFSAERLKGVDSTLKIQPAELGDSAVYLCASSLFPGSNQPQHFGDGTRLSIL.

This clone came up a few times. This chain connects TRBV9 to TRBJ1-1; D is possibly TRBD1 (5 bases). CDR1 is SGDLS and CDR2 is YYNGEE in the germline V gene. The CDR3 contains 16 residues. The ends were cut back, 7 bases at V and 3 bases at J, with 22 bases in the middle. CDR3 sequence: CASASNSGWGDTEAFF. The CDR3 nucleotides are TGTGCCAGCGCCTCCAATTCGGGGTGGGGGGACACTGAAGCTTTCTTT.

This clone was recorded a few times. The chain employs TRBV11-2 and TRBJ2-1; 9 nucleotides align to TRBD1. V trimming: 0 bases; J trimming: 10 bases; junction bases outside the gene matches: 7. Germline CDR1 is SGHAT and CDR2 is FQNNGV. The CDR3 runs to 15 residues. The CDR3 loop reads CASSLEIGQGREQFF. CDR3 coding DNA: TGTGCCAGCAGCTTAGAGATAGGACAGGGGAGAGAGCAGTTCTTC. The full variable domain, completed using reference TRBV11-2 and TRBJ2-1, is EAGVAQSPRYKIIEKRQSVAFWCNPISGHATLYWYQQILGQGPKLLIQFQNNGVVDDSQLPKDRFSAERLKGVDSTLKIQPAKLEDSAVYLCASSLEIGQGREQFFGPGTRLTVL.

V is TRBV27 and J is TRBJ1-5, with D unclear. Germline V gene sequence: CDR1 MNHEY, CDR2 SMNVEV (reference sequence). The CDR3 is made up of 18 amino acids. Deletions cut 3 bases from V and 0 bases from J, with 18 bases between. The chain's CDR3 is CASSLRGPQEISNQPQHF. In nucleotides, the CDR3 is TGTGCCAGCAGTTTGCGAGGACCTCAAGAAATTAGCAATCAGCCCCAGCATTTT.

The chain's CDR3 is CASSPGTEKLFF. The CDR3 region has the DNA TGTGCCAGCAGTCCAGGGACGGAGAAACTGTTTTTT. The V gene is TRBV27, the J gene TRBJ1-4; D might be TRBD1 (5 bases). CDR1 MNHEY and CDR2 SMNVEV come from the germline V gene (reference sequence). The ends were cut back, 5 bases at V and 11 bases at J, with 12 bases in the middle. The CDR3 consists of 12 residues.

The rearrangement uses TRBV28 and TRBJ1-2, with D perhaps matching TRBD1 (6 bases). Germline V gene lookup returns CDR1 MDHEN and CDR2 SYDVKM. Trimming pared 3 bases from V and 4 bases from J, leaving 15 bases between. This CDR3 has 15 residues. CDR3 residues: CASSLTPDSLYGYTF. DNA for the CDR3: TGTGCCAGCAGTTTGACCCCGGACAGCCTCTATGGCTACACCTTC.

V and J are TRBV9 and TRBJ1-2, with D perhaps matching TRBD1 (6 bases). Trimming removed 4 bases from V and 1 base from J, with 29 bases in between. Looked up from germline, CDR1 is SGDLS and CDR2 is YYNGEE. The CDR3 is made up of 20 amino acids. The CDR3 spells CASSNFQGTTPQHDNYGYTF. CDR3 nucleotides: TGTGCCAGCAGCAACTTCCAGGGGACTACTCCCCAACACGATAACTATGGCTACACCTTC.